These 9 T cell receptor beta chains share one sample of origin, sequenced in a study of blood T cell repertoires in COVID-19. The repertoire was sequenced with immunoSEQ multiplex PCR; TCRdb's copy has only in-frame clones and lacks some. The data contain 100,000 or so clones, approximately 90% of them seen just once; the ten biggest clones take up 3.9%. The sample consisted of peripheral blood. Receptors originate from a woman aged 45-65 years in a cohort sampled during active COVID-19.

The chain has TRBV10-1 and TRBJ2-3; D call uncertain. Trimming took off 3 bases at V and 3 bases at J, with 10 bases between the two ends. The germline V gene encodes CDR1 WNHNN and CDR2 SYGVQD (reference sequence). The CDR3 totals 14 residues. The CDR3 nucleotides are TGCGCCAGCAGTGATATAGATTCAACAGATACGCAGTATTTT. It specifies CASSDIDSTDTQYF.

The J gene is TRBJ2-2, the V gene TRBV3-1 (or the pseudogene TRBV3-2); 9 nucleotides line up with TRBD2. Germline V gives CDR1 LGHDT, CDR2 YNNKEL (reference sequence). This CDR3 spans 16 amino acids. The V and J ends lost 1 base and 6 bases, in that order; junction bases with no gene match: 6. CDR3 nucleotide sequence: TGTGCCAGCAGCCAAGTTGCGGGAGGGCCGGCCGGGGAGCTGTTTTTT. Translated, it gives CASSQVAGGPAGELFF.

CDR3 nucleotides: TGTGCCAGCAGTTTCTCCGGTCAAGAGACCCAGTACTTC. Translated, it gives CASSFSGQETQYF. The chain employs TRBV28 and TRBJ2-5; D unresolved. The V gene's germline CDR1 is MDHEN and CDR2 SYDVKM. Between the trimmed V and J ends, which lost 3 bases and 2 bases, there was a span of 7 bases. This CDR3 is built from 13 residues.

This clone has more than one count but fewer than ten. This chain joins TRBV6-4 and TRBJ1-6; perhaps TRBD1 as D (5 bases). Trimming left V 6 bases short and J 7 bases short, with 13 bases between. The CDR3 covers 14 residues. Germline V gene lookup returns CDR1 MRHNA and CDR2 SNTAGT. The CDR3 is CASSLRGGNSPLHF. In nucleotides, the CDR3 is TGTGCCAGCAGCCTTCGGGGGGGGAATTCACCCCTCCACTTT.

The chain couples TRBV9 to TRBJ2-2; TRBD1 agrees at 7 bases. Germline V lookup: CDR1 SGDLS, CDR2 YYNGEE. This CDR3 has 15 amino acids. Germline trimming cut 3 bases from V and 6 bases from J; bases unmatched to any gene: 8. The CDR3 sequence is CASSARTGVPGELFF. CDR3 DNA: TGTGCCAGCAGCGCCCGGACAGGAGTTCCCGGGGAGCTGTTTTTT.

The CDR3 here is CASSYSQLNTEAFF. The CDR3 DNA follows: TGTGCCAGCAGTTACAGCCAACTGAACACTGAAGCTTTCTTT. The chain couples TRBV6-5 to TRBJ1-1; D is unresolved. The germline V gene has CDR1 MNHEY and CDR2 SVGAGI. The V end lost 2 bases, the J end lost 0 bases, and 7 bases lay between the germline ends. The CDR3 sequence is 14 residues long.

In nucleotides, the CDR3 is TGTGCCAGCAGCCAAACTGCGGGGGGGCCGCCCGGGGAGCTGTTTTTT. This codes for CASSQTAGGPPGELFF. The V and J genes are TRBV3-1 (or the pseudogene TRBV3-2) and TRBJ2-2, with 9 bases that match TRBD2. The V gene's germline CDR1 is LGHDT and CDR2 YNNKEL (reference sequence). V was pared by 2 bases and J by 6 bases, with 7 bases of the junction left unmatched. The CDR3 totals 16 residues.

J is TRBJ1-4 and V is TRBV18; TRBD1 agrees at 7 bases. This CDR3 has 15 residues. The germline V gene encodes CDR1 KGHSH and CDR2 LQKENI. J gave up 3 bases and V 5 bases, and 6 bases lay outside the gene matches. The CDR3 DNA reads TGTGCCAGCTCAGACAGGGTTACGGCTAATGAAAAACTGTTTTTT. This sequence encodes CASSDRVTANEKLFF. The entire variable domain, with the rest obtained from reference TRBV18 and TRBJ1-4, is as follows: NAGVMQNPRHLVRRRGQEARLRCSPMKGHSHVYWYRQLPEEGLKFMVYLQKENIIDESGMPKERFSAEFPKEGPSILRIQQVVRGDSAAYFCASSDRVTANEKLFFGSGTQLSVL.

The chain joins TRBV10-2 to TRBJ1-1; D is unresolved. Trimming shortened V by 5 bases and J by 1 base, and 8 bases separated the two germline ends. CDR3 size: 13 residues. Germline CDR1 is WSHSY and CDR2 is SAAADI. This CDR3 reads CASSRTGNTEAFF. The CDR3 nucleotides are TGCGCCAGCAGTCGGACTGGGAACACTGAAGCTTTCTTT.